In this sample, the clone carrying this T cell receptor beta chain turned up a few times. The data belong to a study of blood T cell repertoires in COVID-19. As for the study in general: Acute-phase and convalescent COVID-19 samples originated in the United States, Italy and Spain. T cells, B-cell-depleted T cells, or PBMCs supplied cDNA or gDNA.

As handled by the study authors: For nucleated cells, counts were estimated from reference gene primer amplification. Clones were read by immunoSEQ multiplex PCR, and TCRdb kept only the in-frame ones, dropping some. D and trimming come from the DNA, and the V and J calls and clone size come from that table. The table has 150,000 to 200,000 clones, 65% to 85% seen once. Sequences were obtained from peripheral blood. This TCR came from a man in his 60s with active or convalescent COVID-19.

CDR3 in DNA: TGTGCCAGCAGCCCCGGGGGAAGTGAAGCTTTCTTT. It codes for CASSPGGSEAFF. The chain carries TRBV7-3 and TRBJ1-1, with D possibly matching TRBD1 (5 bases). The germline gives CDR1 SGHTA, CDR2 FQGTGA. Trimming cost V 5 bases and J 7 bases, with 11 bases left between them. The CDR3 extends over 12 amino acids.